Sequencing of this TCR beta chain was carried out in a study of blood T cell repertoires in COVID-19. Method: immunoSEQ multiplex PCR; TCRdb's copy keeps in-frame clones and lacks some. The data contain fewer than 150,000 clones, approximately 84% of them singletons. The CDR3 length is 12 residues. Germline CDR1 is SEHNR and CDR2 is FQNEAQ (reference sequence). V dropped 5 bases and J dropped 9 bases, with 11 bases sitting between them. The receptor was derived from a human donor in a cohort sampled during active COVID-19. The chain couples TRBV7-9 to TRBJ2-1; D is ambiguous. Sequencing was carried out using peripheral blood. The CDR3, as DNA: TGTGCCAGCAGCCCGCTAATGGTTGAGCAGTTCTTC. As protein: CASSPLMVEQFF.